This T cell receptor beta chain emerged from a study of T-cell reconstitution after alpha-beta-depleted transplantation in children. Study results and caveats: Newly made T cells mostly supplied T-cell counts and diversity one year after transplant. Several hundred expanded graft clones reportedly gave rise to the alpha-beta T cells present about two months after transplant. At day 60, the high TCRbeta diversity found in some patients originated from recipient T cells and thymic progenitors that had survived.

Germline CDR1 reads LNHDA; CDR2 reads SQIVND (reference sequence). The ends were cut back, 5 bases at V and 4 bases at J, with 8 bases in the middle. CDR3 length equals 13 residues. This clonotype was seen at least ten times. Its specificity is not known. Molecular barcoding with unique molecular identifiers was used for the TCRbeta library. TCRdb itself ran the PCR reads through MiXCR, one entry per CDR3 protein. Among about 200,000 distinct CDR3 sequences listed, roughly 6.3% were seen once. This receptor was identified in a girl less than two years old with combined immunodeficiency, due to receive a stem cell transplant. This chain joins TRBV19 and TRBJ1-4, with D tentatively TRBD1 (5 bases). Sequenced here: PBMCs, sampled before TCRalphabeta/CD19-depleted stem cell transplant. The CDR3 sequence: CASSDSYNEKLFF. CDR3 in DNA: TGTGCCAGTAGTGACAGCTATAATGAAAAACTGTTTTTT. Filled out from reference TRBV19 and TRBJ1-4, the complete variable domain reads DGGITQSPKYLFRKEGQNVTLSCEQNLNHDAMYWYRQDPGQGLRLIYYSQIVNDFQKGDIAEGYSVSREKKESFPLTVTSAQKNPTAFYLCASSDSYNEKLFFGSGTQLSVL.